This is a list of T cell receptor beta chains from one sample in a study of cytomegalovirus exposure and HLA in healthy donors. The table came from immunoSEQ multiplex PCR; TCRdb's copy has only in-frame clones and leaves some out. Across 130,000 or so clones, the top ten clones capture over 2% of the sample. The sequenced material came from PBMCs. Receptor source: a woman between 18 and 30 years old in good health and CMV-seronegative. The CDR3 runs from the conserved cysteine through the conserved F or W. The order of the fields is J gene, V gene, CDR3 protein.

TRBJ2-2	TRBV6-1	CATRAPRPSSGELFF
TRBJ2-3	TRBV11-3	CASSLFGDTTDTQYF
TRBJ2-7	TRBV6-5	CASSAARTDYEQYF
TRBJ2-1	TRBV9	CASSVLGDRNYNEQFF
TRBJ1-2	TRBV19	CASSVYGQDNYGYTF
TRBJ2-3	TRBV9	CASSVGSTDTQYF
TRBJ1-5	TRBV5-8	CASSFRDQPQHF
TRBJ2-4	TRBV7-8	CASSLGVGSAKNIQYF
TRBJ2-3	TRBV28	CATRAFPDTQYF
TRBJ1-6	TRBV6-6	CASSHGQLYSPLHF
TRBJ1-3	TRBV19	CASATGAGNTIYF
TRBJ1-5	TRBV29-1	CSVGGTGSQPQHF
TRBJ2-5	TRBV4-2	CASSQGGVIAGTQETQYF
TRBJ1-5	TRBV19	CASSPQVSNQPQHF
TRBJ2-5	TRBV27	CASSLAGTSGSPGEETQYF
TRBJ1-3	TRBV14	CASSQGIRTGTANTIYF
TRBJ1-2	TRBV18	CASSPFGTDNYGYTF
TRBJ1-2	TRBV9	CASSVGQGAWGYTF
TRBJ1-5	TRBV28	CASSQPGMALGQPQHF
TRBJ2-3	TRBV7-9	CASRREPSTDTQYF
TRBJ2-3	TRBV19	CASSMLAGGARDTQYF
TRBJ2-1	TRBV4-3	CASSQGGQTPNEQFF
TRBJ2-7	TRBV27	CASSLSRTAYEQYF
TRBJ1-5	TRBV19	CASSIPGNQPQHF
TRBJ2-1	TRBV4-2	CASSQDSASGYNEQFF
TRBJ1-6	TRBV6-5	CASSQGPKNSPLHF
TRBJ1-5	TRBV7-2	CASSEDRDQPQHF
TRBJ2-1	TRBV27	CASTSPGNPYNEQFF
TRBJ1-1	TRBV5-5	CASRSADAEAFF
TRBJ2-3	TRBV5-6	CASSSVRTSDGGDTQYF
TRBJ2-3	TRBV30	CAWLQGDTQYF
TRBJ2-1	TRBV5-1	CASSSTGRNYNEQFF
TRBJ1-6	TRBV27	CASSLPADNSPLHF
TRBJ2-3	TRBV5-1	CASSPGRGETDTQYF
TRBJ1-2	TRBV7-2	CASSLVGGSGYGYTF
TRBJ2-1	TRBV9	CASSAGSSYNEQFF
TRBJ2-3	TRBV5-6	CASSPTAGGRGTDTQYF
TRBJ2-1	TRBV27	CASSLLATSSNEQFF
TRBJ2-1	TRBV11-3	CASSSSMAWADEQFF
TRBJ2-1	TRBV4-2	CASSPGPLLASYNEQFF
TRBJ1-1	TRBV14	CASRAMGQGVNTEAFF
TRBJ2-1	TRBV9	CASSVATQREGLEQFF
TRBJ2-5	TRBV7-3	CASSLLGTPQVETQYF
TRBJ2-3	TRBV5-4	CASSFRLAGGPDTQYF
TRBJ1-1	TRBV21-1	CASSKFKGRGTEAFF
TRBJ1-1	TRBV7-2	CASSRTQGGEAFF
TRBJ1-1	TRBV5-6	CASSFYRGLAFF
TRBJ1-2	TRBV10-1	CASSVPGQGAYGYTF
TRBJ1-1	TRBV29-1	CSVEARGTEAFF